The clone carrying this TCR beta chain has a count of ten or more. Antigen: not known. The data were taken from a study of identical twins. V trimming: 7 bases; J trimming: 0 bases; junction bases outside the gene matches: 8. This CDR3 is 15 amino acids long. Whole-study findings and limits: Insertions ran lower in abundant cord blood beta clonotypes, though not in memory repertoires. Modelling approaches yielded underestimates of out-of-frame TCR alpha sharing between monozygotic twins. Conclusions were drawn cross-sectionally by statistical analysis, without following the same donors.

TCRdb called the 5' RACE reads again in MiXCR, with one record for every CDR3 protein. The sample lists 200,000 to 250,000 distinct CDR3 sequences; roughly a tenth were seen once. Among all donors, each was a healthy Caucasian. The sequence was collected from a man aged 45-65 years in good health. The rearrangement joins TRBV12-3 or TRBV12-4 to TRBJ2-5; 7 bases are shared with TRBD1. Specimen: memory T cells sorted from blood. The CDR3 reads CASNRGTANQETQYF. Written as DNA, the CDR3 is TGTGCCAGCAATAGGGGGACAGCGAACCAAGAGACCCAGTACTTC.